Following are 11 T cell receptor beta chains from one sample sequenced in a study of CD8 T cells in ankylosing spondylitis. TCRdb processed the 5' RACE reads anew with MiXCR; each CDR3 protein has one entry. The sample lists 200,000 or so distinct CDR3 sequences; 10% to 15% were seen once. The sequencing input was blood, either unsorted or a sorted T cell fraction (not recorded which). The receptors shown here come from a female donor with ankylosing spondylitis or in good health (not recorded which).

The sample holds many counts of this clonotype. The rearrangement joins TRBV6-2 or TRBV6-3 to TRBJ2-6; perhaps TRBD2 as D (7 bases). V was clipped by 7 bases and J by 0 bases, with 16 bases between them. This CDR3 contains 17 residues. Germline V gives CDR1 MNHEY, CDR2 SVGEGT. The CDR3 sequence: CASIRGAVDSGANVLTF. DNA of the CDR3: TGTGCCAGCATCCGGGGGGCAGTCGACTCTGGGGCCAACGTCCTGACTTTC.

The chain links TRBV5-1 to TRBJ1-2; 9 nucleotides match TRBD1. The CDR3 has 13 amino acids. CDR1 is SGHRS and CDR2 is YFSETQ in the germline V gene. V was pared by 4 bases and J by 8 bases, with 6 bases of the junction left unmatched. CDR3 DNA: TGCGCCAGCAGCCGGGACAGGGAAGGAGGCTACACCTTC. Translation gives CASSRDREGGYTF.

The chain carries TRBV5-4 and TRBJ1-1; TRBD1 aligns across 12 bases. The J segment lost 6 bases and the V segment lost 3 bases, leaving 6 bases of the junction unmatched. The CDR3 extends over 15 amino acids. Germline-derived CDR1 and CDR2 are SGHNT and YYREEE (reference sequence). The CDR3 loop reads CASSSGDRGRPEAFF. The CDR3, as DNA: TGTGCCAGCAGCTCGGGGGACAGGGGGCGACCTGAAGCTTTCTTT.

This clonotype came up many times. The DNA of the CDR3 is TGCAGCGCACAATCAGGGCCCACCGGGGAGCTGTTTTTT. Translating it yields CSAQSGPTGELFF. V and J are TRBV29-1 and TRBJ2-2, with a tentative D call TRBD1 (5 bases). V was trimmed by 7 bases and J by 4 bases, leaving 13 bases between them. The CDR3 loop spans 13 amino acids. The V gene's germline CDR1 is SQVTM and CDR2 ANQGSEA.

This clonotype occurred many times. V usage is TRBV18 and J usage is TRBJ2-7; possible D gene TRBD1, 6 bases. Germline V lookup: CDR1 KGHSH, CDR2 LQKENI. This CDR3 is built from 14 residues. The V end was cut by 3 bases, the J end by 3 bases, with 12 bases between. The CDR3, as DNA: TGTGCCAGCTCACCGGCTGGACAGCTCTACGAGCAGTACTTC. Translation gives CASSPAGQLYEQYF.

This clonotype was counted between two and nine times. Here the CDR3 reads CASSPSGGTDTQYF. The CDR3 DNA is TGTGCCAGCAGTCCTAGCGGGGGCACAGATACGCAGTATTTT. The chain uses TRBV6-1 and TRBJ2-3; 9 nucleotides line up with TRBD2. Trimming took 5 bases from V and 1 from J; bases not matched to a gene: 1. This CDR3 is built from 14 residues. The germline V gene encodes CDR1 MNHNS and CDR2 SASEGT.

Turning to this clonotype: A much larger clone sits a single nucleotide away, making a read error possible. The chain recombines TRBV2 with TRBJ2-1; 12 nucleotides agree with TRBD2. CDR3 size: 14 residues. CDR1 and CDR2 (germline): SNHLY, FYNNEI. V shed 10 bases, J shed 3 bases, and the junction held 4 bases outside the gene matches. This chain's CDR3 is CAIELAGGYNEQFF. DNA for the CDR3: TGTGCCATCGAACTAGCGGGGGGCTACAATGAGCAGTTCTTC. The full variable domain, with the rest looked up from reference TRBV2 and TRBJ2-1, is EPEVTQTPSHQVTQMGQEVILRCVPISNHLYFYWYRQILGQKVEFLVSFYNNEISEKSEIFDDQFSVERPDGSNFTLKIRSTKLEDSAMYFCAIELAGGYNEQFFGPGTRLTVL.

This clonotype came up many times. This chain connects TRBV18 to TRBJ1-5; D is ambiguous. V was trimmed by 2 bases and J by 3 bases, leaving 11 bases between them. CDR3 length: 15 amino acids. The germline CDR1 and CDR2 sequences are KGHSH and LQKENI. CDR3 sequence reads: CASSPVGNVNQPQHF. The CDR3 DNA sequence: TGTGCCAGCTCACCAGTGGGGAATGTCAATCAGCCCCAGCATTTT.

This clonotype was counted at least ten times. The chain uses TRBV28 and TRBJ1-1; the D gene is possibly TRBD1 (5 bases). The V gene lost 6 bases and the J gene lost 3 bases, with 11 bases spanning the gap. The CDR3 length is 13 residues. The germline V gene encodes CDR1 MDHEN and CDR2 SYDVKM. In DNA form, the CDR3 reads TGTGCCAGCAGCCCCCCAGGGTACACTGAAGCTTTCTTT. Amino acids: CASSPPGYTEAFF.

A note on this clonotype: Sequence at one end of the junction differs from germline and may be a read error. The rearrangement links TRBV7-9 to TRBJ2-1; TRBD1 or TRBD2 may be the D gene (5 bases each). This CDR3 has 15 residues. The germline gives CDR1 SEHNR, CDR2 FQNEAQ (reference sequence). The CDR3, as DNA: TGTGCCACCAGCTTAGCAGGGAGCTCCTACAATGAGCAGTTCTTC. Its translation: CATSLAGSSYNEQFF.

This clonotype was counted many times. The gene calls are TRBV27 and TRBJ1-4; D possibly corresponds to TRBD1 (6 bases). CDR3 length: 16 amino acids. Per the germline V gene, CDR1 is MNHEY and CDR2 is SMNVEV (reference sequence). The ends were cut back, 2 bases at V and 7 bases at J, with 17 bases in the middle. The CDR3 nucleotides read TGTGCCAGCAGTTTAGAGTCCGGGGGGCTGGGTGAAAAACTGTTTTTT. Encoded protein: CASSLESGGLGEKLFF.